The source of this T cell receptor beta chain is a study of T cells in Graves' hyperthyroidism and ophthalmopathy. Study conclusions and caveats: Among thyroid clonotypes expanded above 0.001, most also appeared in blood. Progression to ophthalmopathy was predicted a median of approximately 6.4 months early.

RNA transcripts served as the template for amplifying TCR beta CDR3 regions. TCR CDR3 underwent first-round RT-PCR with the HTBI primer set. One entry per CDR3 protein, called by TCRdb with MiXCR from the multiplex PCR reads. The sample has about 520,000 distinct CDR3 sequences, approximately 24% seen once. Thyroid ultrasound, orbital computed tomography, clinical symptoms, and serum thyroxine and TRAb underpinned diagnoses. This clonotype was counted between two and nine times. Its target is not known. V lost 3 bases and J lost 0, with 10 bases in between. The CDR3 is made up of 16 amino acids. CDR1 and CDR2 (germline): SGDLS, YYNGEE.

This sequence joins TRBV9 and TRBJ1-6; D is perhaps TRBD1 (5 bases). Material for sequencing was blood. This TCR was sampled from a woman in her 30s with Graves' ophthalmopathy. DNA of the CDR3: TGTGCCAGCAGCGGGGGGGTGAGCTCCTATAATTCACCCCTCCACTTT. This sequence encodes CASSGGVSSYNSPLHF.